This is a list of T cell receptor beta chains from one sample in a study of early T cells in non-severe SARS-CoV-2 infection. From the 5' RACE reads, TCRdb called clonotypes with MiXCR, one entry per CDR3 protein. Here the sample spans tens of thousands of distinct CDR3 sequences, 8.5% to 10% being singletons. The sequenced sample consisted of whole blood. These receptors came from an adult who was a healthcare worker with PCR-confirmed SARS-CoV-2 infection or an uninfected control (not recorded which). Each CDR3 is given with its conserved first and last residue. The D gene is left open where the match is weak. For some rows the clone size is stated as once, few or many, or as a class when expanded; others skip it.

CDR3: CSARGTGGNEQYF
DNA: TGCAGTGCTAGAGGGACAGGGGGCAACGAGCAGTACTTC
V: TRBV20-1
D: TRBD1
size: many
J: TRBJ2-7

CDR3: CASNRAGTDTQYF
DNA: TGCGCCAGCAACAGGGCGGGAACAGATACGCAGTATTTT
V: TRBV5-1
D: -
size: few
J: TRBJ2-3

CDR3: CSATGRLAGGRSYNEQFF
DNA: TGCAGTGCTACCGGCCGCCTAGCGGGGGGACGCTCCTACAATGAGCAGTTCTTC
V: TRBV20-1
D: TRBD2
size: many
J: TRBJ2-1

CDR3: CASGDRGRRADTQYF
DNA: TGTGCCAGCGGGGACAGGGGGCGCAGGGCAGATACGCAGTATTTT
V: TRBV5-4
D: TRBD1
size: many
J: TRBJ2-3

CDR3: CASSYPAGESTDTQYF
DNA: TGTGCCAGCAGTTACCCAGCGGGGGAGAGCACAGATACGCAGTATTTT
V: TRBV6-6
D: TRBD2
size: few
J: TRBJ2-3

CDR3: CSAREGSGRQETQYF
DNA: TGCAGTGCTAGAGAAGGTAGCGGGAGGCAAGAGACCCAGTACTTC
V: TRBV20-1
D: TRBD2
size: few
J: TRBJ2-5

CDR3: CSASPNTDTQYF
DNA: TGCAGTGCTAGCCCAAACACAGATACGCAGTATTTT
V: TRBV20-1
D: -
size: many
J: TRBJ2-3

CDR3: CASSSPGDTQYF
DNA: TGTGCCAGCAGCTCGCCGGGAGATACGCAGTATTTT
V: TRBV5-5
D: -
size: few
J: TRBJ2-3

CDR3: CASSLELAGYEQYF
DNA: TGTGCCAGCAGCTTAGAACTAGCGGGCTACGAGCAGTACTTC
V: TRBV7-2
D: TRBD2
size: -
J: TRBJ2-7

CDR3: CSASGRASESEQFF
DNA: TGCAGCGCTAGCGGGAGGGCCTCAGAAAGTGAGCAGTTCTTC
V: TRBV29-1
D: TRBD2
size: many
J: TRBJ2-1

CDR3: CASSSLWEGLDTQYF
DNA: TGTGCCAGCAGCTCCCTATGGGAGGGTTTGGATACGCAGTATTTT
V: TRBV11-2
D: TRBD2
size: many
J: TRBJ2-3

CDR3: CSVVPGGGEQYF
DNA: TGCAGCGTTGTGCCAGGGGGAGGCGAGCAGTACTTC
V: TRBV29-1
D: -
size: once
J: TRBJ2-7

CDR3: CSGGTDTQYF
DNA: TGCAGCGGAGGAACAGATACGCAGTATTTT
V: TRBV29-1
D: -
size: -
J: TRBJ2-3

CDR3: CASSYSRAVEKLFF
DNA: TGTGCCAGCAGTTACTCGAGGGCGGTTGAAAAACTGTTTTTT
V: TRBV6-2/TRBV6-3
D: -
size: few
J: TRBJ1-4

CDR3: CASSHPGRKPLTQYF
DNA: TGTGCCAGCAGCCATCCAGGCAGAAAACCGTTAACCCAGTACTTC
V: TRBV11-2
D: -
size: few
J: TRBJ2-5

CDR3: CSVVQNNQPQHF
DNA: TGCAGCGTTGTACAGAACAATCAGCCCCAGCATTTT
V: TRBV29-1
D: -
size: few
J: TRBJ1-5

CDR3: CASSIGLVLAYNEQFF
DNA: TGTGCCAGTAGTATAGGACTAGTCCTTGCCTACAATGAGCAGTTCTTC
V: TRBV19
D: -
size: many
J: TRBJ2-1

CDR3: CASSLRSGLGYEQYF
DNA: TGCGCCAGCAGCTTACGTTCAGGGCTTGGCTACGAGCAGTACTTC
V: TRBV5-1
D: -
size: -
J: TRBJ2-7

CDR3: CSLPFGGGEQFF
DNA: TGCAGCCTTCCATTTGGGGGGGGTGAGCAGTTCTTC
V: TRBV29-1
D: TRBD2
size: few
J: TRBJ2-1

CDR3: CASSFDRGGDEKLFF
DNA: TGTGCCAGCAGCTTCGACAGGGGCGGGGATGAAAAACTGTTTTTT
V: TRBV7-2
D: TRBD1
size: many
J: TRBJ1-4

CDR3: CSVEGYTGELFF
DNA: TGCAGCGTTGAGGGGTACACCGGGGAGCTGTTTTTT
V: TRBV29-1
D: -
size: many
J: TRBJ2-2

CDR3: CASSIPGTSEKLFF
DNA: TGTGCCAGTAGTATTCCCGGGACGTCTGAAAAACTGTTTTTT
V: TRBV19
D: -
size: -
J: TRBJ1-4

CDR3: CSARVANIGDTQYF
DNA: TGCAGTGCTAGGGTAGCGAATATCGGAGATACGCAGTATTTT
V: TRBV20-1
D: -
size: few
J: TRBJ2-3

CDR3: CASSPQLNTEAFF
DNA: TGCGCCAGCAGCCCCCAGTTGAACACTGAAGCTTTCTTT
V: TRBV5-1
D: -
size: -
J: TRBJ1-1

CDR3: CASRPGDTEAFF
DNA: TGCGCCAGCAGACCGGGGGACACTGAAGCTTTCTTT
V: TRBV5-1
D: -
size: few
J: TRBJ1-1

CDR3: CASSPPGFWSYNEQFF
DNA: TGTGCCAGCTCACCACCAGGGTTTTGGTCCTACAATGAGCAGTTCTTC
V: TRBV18
D: -
size: -
J: TRBJ2-1

CDR3: CSVATGTVEKLFF
DNA: TGCAGCGTCGCAACGGGTACTGTTGAAAAACTGTTTTTT
V: TRBV29-1
D: -
size: few
J: TRBJ1-4

CDR3: CASGLGLSSYEQYF
DNA: TGTGCTAGTGGTTTGGGACTTAGCTCCTACGAGCAGTACTTC
V: TRBV12-5
D: -
size: -
J: TRBJ2-7